These 10 T cell receptor beta chains were sequenced from one sample in a study of cytomegalovirus exposure and HLA in healthy donors. PCR amplification relied on 60 Vbeta primers (plus 13 Jbeta primers). The repertoire was sequenced with immunoSEQ multiplex PCR; TCRdb's copy has only in-frame clones and lacks some. The sample holds about 130,000 clones, 70% to 80% seen once. The sequencing sample was made of PBMCs. These receptor sequences come from a woman in her sixties or seventies in good health and CMV-seropositive.

The chain has TRBV4-1 and TRBJ1-1, with a tentative D call TRBD1 (5 bases). Germline CDR1 MGHRA, CDR2 YSYEKL. V lost 0 bases and J 0 bases, leaving 17 bases between the germline ends. The CDR3 is 18 residues long. CDR3 sequence: CASSQDIDRIQLNTEAFF. CDR3 nucleotide sequence: TGCGCCAGCAGCCAAGATATCGACAGAATTCAACTGAACACTGAAGCTTTCTTT.

The chain uses TRBV6-5 and TRBJ2-7; TRBD1 agrees at 8 bases. The CDR3 spans 16 residues. V dropped 3 bases and J dropped 6; count of bases not matched to a gene: 13. Per germline, CDR1 MNHEY and CDR2 SVGAGI. The CDR3 spells CASSYSGTGPPSEQYF. CDR3 DNA sequence: TGTGCCAGCAGTTATTCCGGGACAGGTCCCCCATCCGAGCAGTACTTC.

The chain uses TRBV21-1 and TRBJ1-2. TRBV21-1 is described as a pseudogene. The CDR3 loop spans 13 amino acids. CDR3 nucleotide sequence: TGTGCCAGCAGCAAGGCGGGCGAGAATGGCTACACCTTC. Translated: CASSKAGENGYTF.

V gene TRBV28 combines with J gene TRBJ1-4; TRBD1 matches 10 bases. The CDR3 spans 14 residues. The V and J ends lost 4 bases and 6 bases, in that order; junction bases with no gene match: 2. Per the germline V gene, CDR1 is MDHEN and CDR2 is SYDVKM. The DNA for the CDR3 is TGTGCCAGCAGTTCGGGACAGGGGTATGAAAAACTGTTTTTT. Amino acids: CASSSGQGYEKLFF. The entire variable domain, with the rest obtained from reference TRBV28 and TRBJ1-4, is as follows: DVKVTQSSRYLVKRTGEKVFLECVQDMDHENMFWYRQDPGLGLRLIYFSYDVKMKEKGDIPEGYSVSREKKERFSLILESASTNQTSMYLCASSSGQGYEKLFFGSGTQLSVL.

This clone was detected only a few times. The genes are TRBV6-1 and TRBJ1-2; TRBD1 is a possible D gene (5 bases). The CDR3 covers 15 residues. The germline V and J ends were trimmed by 6 bases and 0 bases, with 14 bases remaining between them. Per the germline V gene, CDR1 is MNHNS and CDR2 is SASEGT. The CDR3 nucleotides read TGTGCCAGCAGCAGAACGGGGGGAGCTAACTATGGCTACACCTTC. Translation: CASSRTGGANYGYTF.

The rearrangement links TRBV19 to TRBJ1-5; 11 bases align to TRBD1. In germline, CDR1 is LNHDA, CDR2 SQIVND (reference sequence). Unmatched junction bases numbered 12, after V lost 8 bases and J lost 0 bases. The CDR3 extends over 18 amino acids. CDR3 DNA: TGTGCCAGTCGTACCTCGGGACAGGGGGTGAATAGCAATCAGCCCCAGCATTTT. Amino acids: CASRTSGQGVNSNQPQHF.

The chain uses TRBV7-8 and TRBJ1-3; D is unresolved. The CDR3 has 12 residues. From germline, CDR1 is SGHVS and CDR2 FQNEAQ. Trimming removed 6 bases at V and 7 bases at J, with 10 bases between. In DNA form, the CDR3 reads TGTGCCAGCAGTCCCGCGGGGAACACCATATATTTT. As protein: CASSPAGNTIYF.

The chain has TRBV5-1 and TRBJ2-1, with D hard to call. Germline lookup yields CDR1 SGHRS and CDR2 YFSETQ. CDR3 length equals 17 residues. V lost 0 bases and J 0 bases, leaving 13 bases between the germline ends. The CDR3 DNA is TGCGCCAGCAGCTTGGATGGGCGCCAGAGCTCCTACAATGAGCAGTTCTTC. Translated, it gives CASSLDGRQSSYNEQFF. Together with reference TRBV5-1 and TRBJ2-1, the CDR3 gives the full variable domain: KAGVTQTPRYLIKTRGQQVTLSCSPISGHRSVSWYQQTPGQGLQFLFEYFSETQRNKGNFPGRFSGRQFSNSRSEMNVSTLELGDSALYLCASSLDGRQSSYNEQFFGPGTRLTVL.

The chain employs TRBV6-5 and TRBJ2-1; TRBD2 matches at 8 bases. CDR3 size: 15 residues. After removal of 2 bases from V and 10 bases from J, the junction contained 10 bases not matched to a gene. Germline V gene lookup returns CDR1 MNHEY and CDR2 SVGAGI. For the CDR3, the DNA is TGTGCCAGCAGTTACGCGGGGGGTCCATTACCCGAGCAGTTCTTC. Its protein is CASSYAGGPLPEQFF.

CDR3 nucleotide sequence: TGTGCCAGCAGCCGTACAGGGGTCAACACCGGGGAGCTGTTTTTT. Its translation is CASSRTGVNTGELFF. The chain carries TRBV7-7 and TRBJ2-2; 7 bases align to TRBD1. This CDR3 has 15 amino acids. Germline V gene data show CDR1 as SSHAT and CDR2 as FNYEAQ (reference sequence). V shed 5 bases, J shed 2 bases, and the junction held 5 bases outside the gene matches.